The rows below give T cell receptor beta chains drawn from one sample of a study of cytomegalovirus exposure and HLA in healthy donors. Assay: immunoSEQ multiplex PCR; the TCRdb copy retains only in-frame clones and omits some. Among around 180,000 clones listed, 79% were seen once. The specimen was PBMCs. The receptor set was obtained from a woman aged 40-49 years in good health and CMV-seronegative. Each CDR3 is given with its conserved first and last residue. The D gene is left open where the match is weak. The size field is filled for only some rows; it gives once, few, many or a size class.

TRBJ1-5 | TRBV6-1 | - | TRBD1 | TGTGCCAGCAGGTCGGACAGGGGGCGCAATCAGCCCCAGCATTTT | CASRSDRGRNQPQHF
TRBJ2-1 | TRBV6-5 | - | - | TGTGCCAGCAGTACAGGAGTCGAACCGGGTGAGCAGTTCTTC | CASSTGVEPGEQFF
TRBJ2-1 | TRBV6-1 | - | TRBD1 | TGTGCCAGCAGTGACAGAGGAGGGACAGGCTACAATGAGCAGTTCTTC | CASSDRGGTGYNEQFF
TRBJ2-7 | TRBV2 | - | TRBD1 | TGTGCCAGCAATACTAAGGGAACAGGGGCCCTCTACGAGCAGTACTTC | CASNTKGTGALYEQYF
TRBJ2-1 | TRBV4-1 | - | TRBD2 | TGCGCCAGCAGCCAAGACCGGCGGGCTAGCGGGAGGGCGGTCTCCTACAATGAGCAGTTCTTC | CASSQDRRASGRAVSYNEQFF
TRBJ1-4 | TRBV15 | - | - | TGTGCCACCAGCAGTCGGACAGACTCTAATGAAAAACTGTTTTTT | CATSSRTDSNEKLFF
TRBJ1-6 | TRBV10-3 | - | - | TGTGCCATCAGTGAGATCCAAGGGAGCTCCTATAATTCACCCCTCCACTTT | CAISEIQGSSYNSPLHF
TRBJ2-1 | TRBV2 | - | TRBD2 | TGTGCCAGCAGTCAGCGGGGGAGTCGCGAGCAGTTCTTC | CASSQRGSREQFF
TRBJ2-1 | TRBV5-5 | - | TRBD2 | TGTGCCAGCAGCTTGGTCGGGGCGGGGGTCAATGAGCAGTTCTTC | CASSLVGAGVNEQFF
TRBJ1-2 | TRBV7-7 | few | TRBD1 | TGTGCTAGCAGCCTCAGGGGGCTGGATTATGGCTACACCTTC | CASSLRGLDYGYTF
TRBJ2-2 | TRBV28 | - | TRBD1 | TGTGCCAGCAGTTCCTGGACAGGGATGGACGGGGAGCTGTTTTTT | CASSSWTGMDGELFF
TRBJ2-5 | TRBV30 | - | TRBD1 | TGTGCCAGGGACAGCGGCTCGGAGACCCAGTACTTC | CARDSGSETQYF
TRBJ1-2 | TRBV11-3 | once | TRBD1 | TGTGCCAGCAGCCCCTCGGGGGCAGGGGGTTATGGCTACACCTTC | CASSPSGAGGYGYTF
TRBJ2-1 | TRBV4-2 | - | TRBD2 | TGTGCCAGCAGCCAAGGAGGGACTAGCGGGAGTTACGATGAGCAGTTCTTC | CASSQGGTSGSYDEQFF
TRBJ2-7 | TRBV29-1 | - | TRBD1 | TGCAGCGCCAGGGGGTTACCCTACGAGCAGTACTTC | CSARGLPYEQYF
TRBJ1-2 | TRBV18 | - | TRBD1 | TGTGCCAGCTCACCCGGGACAGGGGGCCTCTATGGCTACACCTTC | CASSPGTGGLYGYTF
TRBJ2-6 | TRBV5-1 | few | - | TGCGCCAGCAGCTTGGTAGGGGGGGCTGGGGCCAACGTCCTGACTTTC | CASSLVGGAGANVLTF
TRBJ2-3 | TRBV9 | - | TRBD2 | TGTGCCAGCTCCAGCGGGGGGGGGCCAGATACGCAGTATTTT | CASSSGGGPDTQYF
TRBJ1-1 | TRBV7-9 | - | - | TGTTCCAGCAGCTTCCTCAGGACAGAGAACACTGAAGCTTTCTTT | CSSSFLRTENTEAFF
TRBJ2-1 | TRBV10-3 | - | - | TGTGCCATCACGGGAGATGAGCCCTACAATGAGCAGTTCTTC | CAITGDEPYNEQFF
TRBJ2-5 | TRBV6-6 | - | TRBD2 | TGTGCCAGCACCCGGACTAGCGGGGTAGAGACCCAGTACTTC | CASTRTSGVETQYF
TRBJ2-7 | TRBV28 | once | - | TGTGCCAGCACGGTCGGAGTTCGCGAGCAGTACTTC | CASTVGVREQYF
TRBJ1-1 | TRBV4-1 | - | TRBD1 | TGCGCCAGCAGCCAAACTCAGGACAGGGTGCGTGAAGCTTTCTTT | CASSQTQDRVREAFF
TRBJ1-3 | TRBV30 | - | - | TGTGCCTGGAGTGTTGGGGGCAACTCTGGAAACACCATATATTTT | CAWSVGGNSGNTIYF
TRBJ1-1 | TRBV28 | - | - | TGTGCCAGCAGTTTAGCGGGGGTCCTTGGCACTGAAGCTTTCTTT | CASSLAGVLGTEAFF
TRBJ2-7 | TRBV7-2 | - | - | TGTGCCAGCAGCTTAGATGGAGGAGGGGGCGGCGAGCAGTACTTC | CASSLDGGGGGEQYF
TRBJ1-1 | TRBV7-9 | - | TRBD1 | TGTGCCAGCAGCTTATTGGAGGGGGCGCGGACTGAAGCTTTCTTT | CASSLLEGARTEAFF
TRBJ2-1 | TRBV7-3 | - | - | TGTGCCAGCAGCCCTCTGAGGGAGCAGTTCTTC | CASSPLREQFF
TRBJ1-1 | TRBV12-5 | - | - | TGTGCTAGTGGTTTCCAGGAAGAGACTGAAGCTTTCTTT | CASGFQEETEAFF
TRBJ1-3 | TRBV6-6 | - | - | TGTGCCAGCAGTTACTCGTTAGGAGACTCTGGAAACACCATATATTTT | CASSYSLGDSGNTIYF
TRBJ2-5 | TRBV27 | - | TRBD2 | TGTGCCAGCAAGGGGACTAGCGGGATGTGGGAGACCCAGTACTTC | CASKGTSGMWETQYF
TRBJ2-1 | TRBV6-1 | - | - | TGTGCCAGCAGTGTTCTTCGGGGGATCCGATACAATGAGCAGTTCTTC | CASSVLRGIRYNEQFF
TRBJ2-1 | TRBV5-1 | once | - | TGCGCCAGCAGCCCCTTGGGGGGTAGGTCCTACAATGAGCAGTTCTTC | CASSPLGGRSYNEQFF
TRBJ2-5 | TRBV5-4 | - | TRBD2 | TGTGCCAGCAGCTGGCCGGGAGGAGACCAAGAGACCCAGTACTTC | CASSWPGGDQETQYF
TRBJ1-2 | TRBV7-9 | - | - | TGTGCCAGCAGCTTAGATCCCCTAATGCTTGGCTACACCTTC | CASSLDPLMLGYTF
TRBJ1-5 | TRBV2 | - | - | TGTGCCAGCAGAGCCTACAGGCTTAGGAGCAATCAGCCCCAGCATTTT | CASRAYRLRSNQPQHF
TRBJ1-2 | TRBV6-1 | - | - | TGTGCCAGCAGTGAAGCTGGACAGAGTGGCTACACCTTC | CASSEAGQSGYTF
TRBJ1-1 | TRBV7-9 | - | - | TGTGCCAGCACTAACCGACAGTACACTGAAGCTTTCTTT | CASTNRQYTEAFF
TRBJ2-7 | TRBV7-2 | - | - | TGTGCCAGCAGCGCGAGGGCTGGCGAGCAGTACTTC | CASSARAGEQYF
TRBJ1-2 | TRBV13 | - | - | TGTGCCAGCAGCCGTGGGGGGGAGACAGTTACCAACTATGGCTACACCTTC | CASSRGGETVTNYGYTF
TRBJ1-1 | TRBV6-5 | - | - | TGTGCCAGCAGCACCCGACAGACCATGAACACTGAAGCTTTCTTT | CASSTRQTMNTEAFF
TRBJ1-2 | TRBV5-4 | - | - | TGTGCCAGCACCACAGGTGAGGCTGGTGGCTACACCTTC | CASTTGEAGGYTF
TRBJ2-7 | TRBV29-1 | - | - | TGCAGCGCTGTACTAGGAAACTACGAGCAGTACTTC | CSAVLGNYEQYF
TRBJ2-2 | TRBV12-2 | - | - | TGTGCAAGTCGCTTAGTGCTACTAGCGGGGACCGGGGAGCTGTTTTTT | CASRLVLLAGTGELFF
TRBJ2-3 | TRBV6-5 | - | - | TGTGCCAGCAGTTATGGAGAGGTTGATACGCAGTATTTT | CASSYGEVDTQYF
TRBJ1-6 | TRBV6-6 | few | - | TGTGCCAGCAGTTACTCGGCGGCAGGGGATAATTCACCCCTCCACTTT | CASSYSAAGDNSPLHF
TRBJ2-3 | TRBV29-1 | - | TRBD2 | TGCAGCGGTGGTAGCGGGCGATATACGCAGTATTTT | CSGGSGRYTQYF
TRBJ2-7 | TRBV6-1 | - | TRBD2 | TGTGCCAGCAGTGAAGCCTCTCTAGCGGACCCGACCTACGAGCAGTACTTC | CASSEASLADPTYEQYF
TRBJ2-7 | TRBV18 | - | - | TGTGCCAGCTCAATGAATCGGGACGAGCAGTACTTC | CASSMNRDEQYF
TRBJ2-5 | TRBV10-2 | - | - | TGCGCCAGCAGTGAGGCGAGGGTAGAGACGGAGACCCAGTACTTC | CASSEARVETETQYF
TRBJ2-7 | TRBV6-1 | - | TRBD1 | TGTGCCAGCAGCCCCGCCGGGACAGGCACCTACGAGCAGTACTTC | CASSPAGTGTYEQYF
TRBJ2-2 | TRBV5-4 | - | - | TGTGCCAGCAGCCCGTCGTGGAGGAGGCCCGGGGAGCTGTTTTTT | CASSPSWRRPGELFF
TRBJ1-2 | TRBV6-6 | - | - | TGTGCCAGCAGTTACGGGGGGGCCGTAGCTAACTATGGCTACACCTTC | CASSYGGAVANYGYTF
TRBJ1-5 | TRBV7-9 | - | TRBD1 | TGTGCCAGCAGCTTGGGTACCGGGACAGGGGGGCCCCAGCATTTT | CASSLGTGTGGPQHF
TRBJ2-2 | TRBV25-1 | - | TRBD2 | TGTGCCAGCAGGGGCGGGGGTTATGGCACCGGGGAGCTGTTTTTT | CASRGGGYGTGELFF